A selection of T cell receptor beta chains follows, all from one sample in a study of response to subunit inactivated influenza vaccine. TCRdb analysed the RT-PCR reads with MiXCR anew, one entry per CDR3 protein. The sample shows around 580,000 distinct CDR3 sequences, about 15% of them seen only once. This specimen was PBMCs from blood, taken approximately 13 days after vaccination. The source is a middle-aged man who received an inactivated influenza vaccine. Each CDR3 is given with its conserved first and last residue. The D gene is left open where the match is weak. Clone sizes are given selectively: once, few, many, or a class where the clone is expanded.

>NA|TRBJ2-2|TRBV9|NA
CASSLLYTGELFF
TGTGCCAGCAGCCTTCTATACACCGGGGAGCTGTTTTTT
>TRBD1|TRBJ2-1|TRBV4-2|many
CASSQGQGNYNEQFF
TGTGCCAGCAGCCAGGGACAGGGTAACTACAATGAGCAGTTCTTC
>NA|TRBJ2-2|TRBV29-1|few
CSVDLKGSNTGELFF
TGCAGCGTTGATCTCAAGGGGTCAAACACCGGGGAGCTGTTTTTT
>NA|TRBJ2-7|TRBV24-1|NA
CATSEPHGEQYF
TGTGCCACCAGTGAACCCCACGGAGAGCAGTACTTC
>TRBD1|TRBJ2-7|TRBV6-5|NA
CASSYEGAGYEQYF
TGTGCCAGCAGTTACGAGGGGGCAGGTTACGAGCAGTACTTC
>NA|TRBJ1-1|TRBV5-1|NA
CASSLDGTAMNTEAFF
TGCGCCAGCAGCTTAGACGGGACCGCAATGAACACTGAAGCTTTCTTT
>TRBD1|TRBJ2-7|TRBV12-3/TRBV12-4|NA
CASTWTGLNYEQYF
TGTGCCAGCACCTGGACAGGGTTGAACTACGAGCAGTACTTC
>NA|TRBJ2-7|TRBV6-2/TRBV6-3|many
CASSPRMWLYF
TGTGCCAGCAGCCCCCGGATGTGGCTGTACTTC
>TRBD2|TRBJ2-3|TRBV3-1|NA
CASSRRLAGADTQYF
TGTGCCAGCAGCCGCAGGCTAGCGGGAGCAGATACGCAGTATTTT
>TRBD2|TRBJ2-7|TRBV5-1|NA
CASSLGAAAGSSEQYF
TGCGCCAGCAGCTTGGGGGCCGCAGCGGGGTCCTCCGAGCAGTACTTC
>TRBD1|TRBJ1-1|TRBV19|NA
CASSAMDRVGEAFF
TGTGCCAGTAGTGCTATGGACAGGGTGGGAGAAGCTTTCTTT
>TRBD2|TRBJ2-3|TRBV7-6|NA
CASSRGGSGRTYF
TGTGCCAGCAGCCGAGGGGGTAGCGGGAGAACGTATTTT
>NA|TRBJ1-6|TRBV5-5|few
CASSLGRRNSPLHF
TGTGCCAGCAGCTTGGGAAGGAGAAATTCACCCCTCCACTTT
>TRBD2|TRBJ2-5|TRBV6-2/TRBV6-3|NA
CASSFAGGPETQYF
TGTGCCAGCAGTTTTGCGGGGGGGCCGGAGACCCAGTACTTC
>NA|TRBJ1-1|TRBV11-2|NA
CASSLLGAADEAFF
TGTGCCAGCAGCTTACTCGGTGCGGCAGATGAAGCTTTCTTT
>NA|TRBJ2-5|TRBV15|NA
CATSREGRKTQYF
TGTGCCACCAGCAGAGAAGGGAGGAAGACCCAGTACTTC
>TRBD1|TRBJ2-6|TRBV28|NA
CASSNEDRGSGANVLTF
TGTGCCAGCAGTAACGAAGACAGGGGCTCTGGGGCCAACGTCCTGACTTTC
>TRBD1|TRBJ1-5|TRBV5-1|few
CASSLSTGANQPQHF
TGCGCCAGCAGCTTATCGACAGGGGCCAATCAGCCCCAGCATTTT
>NA|TRBJ2-5|TRBV20-1|few
CSAGLRGGETQYF
TGCAGTGCTGGCTTAAGGGGTGGGGAGACCCAGTACTTC
>NA|TRBJ2-7|TRBV9|NA
CASSVGSISSYEQYF
TGTGCCAGCAGCGTTGGGTCGATCAGCTCCTACGAGCAGTACTTC
>NA|TRBJ2-7|TRBV28|few
CASSFQAAAYEQYF
TGTGCCAGCAGTTTTCAGGCGGCCGCCTACGAGCAGTACTTC
>NA|TRBJ2-7|TRBV7-9|few
CASSLDRYSYEQHF
TGTGCCAGCAGCTTAGATCGTTACTCCTACGAGCAGCACTTC
>NA|TRBJ2-1|TRBV7-2|few
CASSLGSFEQFF
TGTGCCAGCAGCTTAGGTTCGTTTGAGCAGTTCTTC
>NA|TRBJ2-4|TRBV6-5|few
CASSYTPGVNKNIQYF
TGTGCCAGCAGTTACACCCCGGGAGTAAACAAAAACATTCAGTACTTC
>NA|TRBJ2-7|TRBV11-2|NA
CASSSTRGQSYEQYF
TGTGCCAGCAGCTCCACCCGCGGACAGAGCTACGAGCAGTACTTC
>NA|TRBJ2-1|TRBV7-2|NA
CASSLLPYKVSNNEQFF
TGTGCCAGCAGCTTACTTCCCTATAAAGTGTCAAACAATGAGCAGTTCTTC
>NA|TRBJ2-3|TRBV6-5|NA
CASSYSGLPTDTQYF
TGTGCCAGCAGTTACTCCGGGCTTCCCACAGATACGCAGTATTTT
>TRBD1|TRBJ2-5|TRBV12-3/TRBV12-4|NA
CASSPSQGARETQYF
TGTGCCAGCAGCCCTAGCCAGGGGGCGCGAGAGACCCAGTACTTC
>NA|TRBJ2-4|TRBV5-1|NA
CASSLEARGAKNIQYF
TGCGCCAGCAGCTTGGAGGCGCGGGGAGCCAAAAACATTCAGTACTTC
>NA|TRBJ2-1|TRBV6-1|NA
CASRRQGLTYNEQFF
TGTGCCAGCAGACGACAGGGACTAACCTACAATGAGCAGTTCTTC
>NA|TRBJ1-6|TRBV12-3/TRBV12-4|NA
CASSSRAGGNSPLHF
TGTGCCAGCAGTTCCCGGGCTGGGGGTAATTCACCCCTCCACTTT
>NA|TRBJ2-7|TRBV29-1|many
CSVEMGATGARYEQYF
TGCAGCGTTGAAATGGGTGCGACAGGCGCTCGATACGAGCAGTACTTC
>TRBD1|TRBJ1-4|TRBV6-1|NA
CASSQRTGNEKLFF
TGTGCCAGCAGTCAACGGACAGGGAATGAAAAACTGTTTTTT
>NA|TRBJ1-2|TRBV28|few
CASSSAGEYYGYTF
TGTGCCAGCAGTAGCGCAGGAGAGTACTATGGCTACACCTTC
>NA|TRBJ2-3|TRBV6-1|NA
CASSRIGGPSTDTQYF
TGTGCCAGCAGCCGAATAGGAGGACCTAGCACAGATACGCAGTATTTT
>NA|TRBJ1-1|TRBV11-2|NA
CASIQDRNTEAFF
TGTGCCAGCATCCAGGACAGGAACACTGAAGCTTTCTTT
>NA|TRBJ2-2|TRBV3-1|NA
CASSQTASTGELFF
TGTGCCAGCAGCCAAACGGCGAGCACCGGGGAGCTGTTTTTT
>TRBD1|TRBJ2-1|TRBV10-3|NA
CAISSVAGQGNNEQFF
TGTGCCATCAGTTCGGTCGCGGGACAGGGAAACAATGAGCAGTTCTTC
>NA|TRBJ1-1|TRBV10-3|NA
CAISSPRGGNTEAFF
TGTGCCATCAGCAGCCCCAGGGGCGGGAACACTGAAGCTTTCTTT
>NA|TRBJ1-2|TRBV5-1|many
CASSFESYGYTF
TGCGCCAGCAGCTTTGAGAGCTATGGCTACACCTTC
>NA|TRBJ2-7|TRBV6-2/TRBV6-3|few
CASSYSGQIYEQYF
TGTGCCAGCAGTTACTCCGGACAGATATACGAGCAGTACTTC
>TRBD2|TRBJ2-1|TRBV11-2|NA
CASSLAPAGGYNEQFF
TGTGCCAGCAGCTTAGCTCCAGCGGGGGGTTACAATGAGCAGTTCTTC
>NA|TRBJ2-1|TRBV6-6|many
CASNEDIPNEQFF
TGTGCCAGCAACGAGGACATCCCCAATGAGCAGTTCTTC
>NA|TRBJ2-2|TRBV5-6|few
CASSPTLGELFF
TGTGCCAGCAGCCCCACTTTGGGGGAGCTGTTTTTT
>TRBD2|TRBJ2-7|TRBV6-2/TRBV6-3|few
CASSRSGESSYEQYF
TGTGCCAGCAGCCGGAGCGGGGAGAGCTCCTACGAGCAGTACTTC
>NA|TRBJ2-5|TRBV5-1|NA
CASSSQGLQETQYF
TGCGCCAGCAGCTCACAGGGCCTGCAAGAGACCCAGTACTTC
>TRBD2|TRBJ2-5|TRBV18|NA
CASSRRLAGEKETQYF
TGTGCCAGCTCACGCCGACTAGCGGGAGAAAAAGAGACCCAGTACTTC
>NA|TRBJ2-5|TRBV5-1|NA
CASTWRQGETQYF
TGCGCCAGCACCTGGAGGCAGGGCGAGACCCAGTACTTC
>NA|TRBJ2-1|TRBV11-2|NA
CASSLVVRVGDRYNEQFF
TGTGCCAGCAGCTTAGTGGTCAGGGTAGGGGACCGGTACAATGAGCAGTTCTTC
>TRBD2|TRBJ2-7|TRBV6-2/TRBV6-3|once
CASSLLAGGVGEQYF
TGTGCCAGCAGTTTACTAGCGGGAGGCGTCGGCGAGCAGTACTTC
>TRBD1|TRBJ2-1|TRBV20-1|few
CSARGPGQGRYNEQFF
TGCAGTGCTAGAGGACCCGGACAGGGAAGGTACAATGAGCAGTTCTTC
>TRBD1|TRBJ1-1|TRBV6-2/TRBV6-3|NA
CASRETGMNTEAFF
TGTGCCAGCAGAGAGACAGGGATGAACACTGAAGCTTTCTTT
>NA|TRBJ2-1|TRBV6-1|few
CASTPLGRSYNEQFF
TGTGCCAGCACCCCCCTCGGGCGTTCCTACAATGAGCAGTTCTTC